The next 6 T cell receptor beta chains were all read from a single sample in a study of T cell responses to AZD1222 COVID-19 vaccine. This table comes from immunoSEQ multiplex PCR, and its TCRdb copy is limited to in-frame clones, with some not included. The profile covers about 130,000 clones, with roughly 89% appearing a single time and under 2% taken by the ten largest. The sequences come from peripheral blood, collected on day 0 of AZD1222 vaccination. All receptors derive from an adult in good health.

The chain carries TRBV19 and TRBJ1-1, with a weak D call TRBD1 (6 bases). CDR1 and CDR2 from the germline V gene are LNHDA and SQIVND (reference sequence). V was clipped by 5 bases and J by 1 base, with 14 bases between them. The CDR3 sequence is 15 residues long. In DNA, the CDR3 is TGTGCCAGTAGTCCCCTTGGGGGGCCGAACACTGAAGCTTTCTTT. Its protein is CASSPLGGPNTEAFF.

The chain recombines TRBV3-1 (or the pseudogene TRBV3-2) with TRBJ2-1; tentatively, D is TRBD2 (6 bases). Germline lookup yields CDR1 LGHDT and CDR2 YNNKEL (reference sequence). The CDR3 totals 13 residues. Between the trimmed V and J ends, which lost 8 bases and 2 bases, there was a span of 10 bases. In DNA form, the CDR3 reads TGTGCCAGCGGGGGGAGTACCTACAATGAGCAGTTCTTC. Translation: CASGGSTYNEQFF.

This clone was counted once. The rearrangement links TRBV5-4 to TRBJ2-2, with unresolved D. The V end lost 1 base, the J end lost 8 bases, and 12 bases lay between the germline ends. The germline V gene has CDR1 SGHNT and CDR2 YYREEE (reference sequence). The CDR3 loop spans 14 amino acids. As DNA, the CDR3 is TGTGCCAGCAGCTTGAAGACTCAAGGAGGGGAGCTGTTTTTT. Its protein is CASSLKTQGGELFF.

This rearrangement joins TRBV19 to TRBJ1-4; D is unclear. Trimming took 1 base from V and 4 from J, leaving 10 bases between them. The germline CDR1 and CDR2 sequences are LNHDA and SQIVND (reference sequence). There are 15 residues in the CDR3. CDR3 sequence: CASSIGNRGNEKLFF. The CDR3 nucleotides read TGTGCCAGTAGTATAGGGAACAGAGGTAATGAAAAACTGTTTTTT.

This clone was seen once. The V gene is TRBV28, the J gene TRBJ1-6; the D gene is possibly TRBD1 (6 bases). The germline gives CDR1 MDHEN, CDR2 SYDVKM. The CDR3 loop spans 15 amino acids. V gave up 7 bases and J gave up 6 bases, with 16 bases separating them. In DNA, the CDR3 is TGTGCCAGCAACCTTTTCGGGGGGCCTAATTCACCCCTCCACTTT. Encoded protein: CASNLFGGPNSPLHF.

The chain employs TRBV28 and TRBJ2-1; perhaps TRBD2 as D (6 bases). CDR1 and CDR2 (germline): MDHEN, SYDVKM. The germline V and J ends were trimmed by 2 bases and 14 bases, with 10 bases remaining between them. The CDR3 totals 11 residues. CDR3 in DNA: TGTGCCAGCAGTTTACTAGGGAGGAAGTTCTTC. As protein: CASSLLGRKFF.